This T cell receptor beta chain stems from a study of regulatory T cells in long-lasting Graves disease. Time point in this sample: persistent/refractory GD, antithyroid drugs over 5 years with positive TRAb. Making the TCR library involved RNA that had been extracted from PBMCs. EDTA tubes received about 9.6 milliliters of drawn peripheral blood. Combining iRepertoire HTBI primers with Arm-PCR of CDR3 regions, the authors built TCR beta libraries. TCRdb itself ran the multiplex PCR reads through MiXCR, one entry per CDR3 protein. The data show 600,000 to 800,000 distinct CDR3 sequences, 25% to 30% seen once. A single count supports this clonotype. The sequencing used peripheral blood mononuclear cells (PBMCs), collected when the disease was refractory, from a patient treated with antithyroid drugs. The sequence derives from a female donor with Graves disease.

The CDR3 DNA reads TGTGCCAGCAGCCAAGCGAGACAGGGGACTAATGAAAAACTGTTTTTT. It encodes CASSQARQGTNEKLFF. The V gene is TRBV14, the J gene TRBJ1-4; 8 bases line up with TRBD1. Germline values: CDR1 SGHDN, CDR2 FVKESK. The CDR3 spans 16 residues. V gave up 1 base and J gave up 2 bases; unmatched junction bases: 3.